This record covers a single TCR beta chain. Its antigen remains unidentified. The data originate from a study of cytomegalovirus exposure and HLA in healthy donors. Study background: The Caucasian-associated ancestry cluster contained around four fifths of the roughly 400 genotyped donors.

Study results and limitations: A later analysis revealed that TCR association rates differed between HLA loci, peaking at DRB1 and bottoming out at HLA-C. Across all donors, roughly uniform sequencing depth was an assumption of the presence/absence analyses. Specific recognition of CMV antigens was confirmed in vitro for a few chains (all CMV-associated).

Primers included in the PCR were 60 Vbeta and 13 Jbeta primers. This table comes from immunoSEQ multiplex PCR, and its TCRdb copy is limited to in-frame clones, with some not included. The sample has about 150,000 clones, roughly 82% seen once. V lost 5 bases, J lost 2 bases, and 4 bases stayed unmatched. The CDR3 sequence is 14 residues long. Germline loops: CDR1 SEHNR, CDR2 FQNEAQ (reference sequence). This sequence joins TRBV7-9 and TRBJ2-7; 9 bases line up with TRBD2. The receptor was isolated from a male donor in good health and CMV-seronegative. Sequencing used PBMCs. The chain's CDR3 is CASSNGLATYEQYF. CDR3 in DNA: TGTGCCAGCAGCAACGGACTAGCGACCTACGAGCAGTACTTC. The variable domain in full, with the rest retrieved from reference TRBV7-9 and TRBJ2-7, is DTGVSQNPRHKITKRGQNVTFRCDPISEHNRLYWYRQTLGQGPEFLTYFQNEAQLEKSRLLSDRFSAERPKGSFSTLEIQRTEQGDSAMYLCASSNGLATYEQYFGPGTRLTVT.